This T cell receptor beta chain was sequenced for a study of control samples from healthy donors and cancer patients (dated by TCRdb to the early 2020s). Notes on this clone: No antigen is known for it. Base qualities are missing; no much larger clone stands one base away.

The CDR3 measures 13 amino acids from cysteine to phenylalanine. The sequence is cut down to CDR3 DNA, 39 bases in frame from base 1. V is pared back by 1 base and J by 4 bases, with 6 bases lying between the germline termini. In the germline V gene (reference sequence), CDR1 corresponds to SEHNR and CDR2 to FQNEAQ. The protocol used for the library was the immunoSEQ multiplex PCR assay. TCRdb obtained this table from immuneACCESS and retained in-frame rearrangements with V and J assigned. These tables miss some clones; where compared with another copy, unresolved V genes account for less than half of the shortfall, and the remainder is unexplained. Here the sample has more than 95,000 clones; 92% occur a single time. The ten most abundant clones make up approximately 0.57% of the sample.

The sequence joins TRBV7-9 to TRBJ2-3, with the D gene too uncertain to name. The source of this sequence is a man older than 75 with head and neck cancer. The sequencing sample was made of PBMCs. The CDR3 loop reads CASSLGWPDTQYF. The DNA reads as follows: TGTGCCAGCAGCTTAGGGTGGCCAGATACGCAGTATTTT.